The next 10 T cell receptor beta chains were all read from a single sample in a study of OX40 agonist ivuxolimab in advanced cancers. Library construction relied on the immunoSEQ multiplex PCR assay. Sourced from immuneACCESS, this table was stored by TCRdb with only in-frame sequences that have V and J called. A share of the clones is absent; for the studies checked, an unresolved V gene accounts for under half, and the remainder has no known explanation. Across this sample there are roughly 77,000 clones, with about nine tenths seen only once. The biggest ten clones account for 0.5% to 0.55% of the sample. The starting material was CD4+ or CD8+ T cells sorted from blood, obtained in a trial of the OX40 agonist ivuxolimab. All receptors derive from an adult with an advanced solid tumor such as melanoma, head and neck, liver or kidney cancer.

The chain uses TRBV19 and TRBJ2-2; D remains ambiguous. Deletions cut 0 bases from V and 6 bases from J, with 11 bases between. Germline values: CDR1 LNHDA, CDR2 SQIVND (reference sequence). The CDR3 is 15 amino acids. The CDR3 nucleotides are TGTGCCAGTAGTATAGAGCCTCTTTCAGCCGGGGAGCTGTTTTTT. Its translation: CASSIEPLSAGELFF.

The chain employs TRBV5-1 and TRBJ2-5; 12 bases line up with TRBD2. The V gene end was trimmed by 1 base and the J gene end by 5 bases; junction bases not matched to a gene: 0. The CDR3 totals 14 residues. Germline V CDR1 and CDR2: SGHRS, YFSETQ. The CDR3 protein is CASSLTSGGETQYF. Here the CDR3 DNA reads TGCGCCAGCAGCTTGACTAGCGGGGGGGAGACCCAGTACTTC. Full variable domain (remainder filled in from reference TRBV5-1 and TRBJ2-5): KAGVTQTPRYLIKTRGQQVTLSCSPISGHRSVSWYQQTPGQGLQFLFEYFSETQRNKGNFPGRFSGRQFSNSRSEMNVSTLELGDSALYLCASSLTSGGETQYFGPGTRLLVL.

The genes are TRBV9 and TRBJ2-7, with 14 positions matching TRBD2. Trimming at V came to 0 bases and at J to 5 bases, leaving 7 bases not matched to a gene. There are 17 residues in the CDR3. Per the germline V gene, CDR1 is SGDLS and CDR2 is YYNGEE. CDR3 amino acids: CASSVATGTSGSNEQYF. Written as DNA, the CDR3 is TGTGCCAGCAGCGTAGCGACCGGGACTAGCGGGAGCAACGAGCAGTACTTC.

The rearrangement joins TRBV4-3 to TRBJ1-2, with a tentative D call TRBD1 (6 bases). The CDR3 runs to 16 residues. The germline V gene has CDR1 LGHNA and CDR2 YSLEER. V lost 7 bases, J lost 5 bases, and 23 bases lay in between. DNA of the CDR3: TGCGCCAGCACCCCGACCTCCTCGGGACACTCTTATGGCTACACCTTC. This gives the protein CASTPTSSGHSYGYTF.

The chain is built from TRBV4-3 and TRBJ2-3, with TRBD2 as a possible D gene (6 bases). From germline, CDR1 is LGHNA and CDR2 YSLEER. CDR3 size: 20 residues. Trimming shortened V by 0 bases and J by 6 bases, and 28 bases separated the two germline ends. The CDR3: CASSQDRFGGVRPGTDTQYF. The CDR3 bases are TGCGCCAGCAGCCAAGATCGGTTTGGCGGGGTACGGCCCGGTACGGATACGCAGTATTTT.

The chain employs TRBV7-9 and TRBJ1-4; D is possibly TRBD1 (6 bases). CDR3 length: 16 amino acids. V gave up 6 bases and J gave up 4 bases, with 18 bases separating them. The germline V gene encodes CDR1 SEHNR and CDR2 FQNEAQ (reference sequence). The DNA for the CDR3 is TGTGCCAGCAGATCTCGGACAGACGGAGTTAATGAAAAACTGTTTTTT. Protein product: CASRSRTDGVNEKLFF.

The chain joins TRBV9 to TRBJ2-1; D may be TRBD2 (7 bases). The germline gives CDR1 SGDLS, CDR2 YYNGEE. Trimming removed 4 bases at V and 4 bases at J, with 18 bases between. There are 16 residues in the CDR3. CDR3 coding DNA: TGTGCCAGCAGCTCCAGACTAGGGGGGGGATACAATGAGCAGTTCTTC. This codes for CASSSRLGGGYNEQFF.

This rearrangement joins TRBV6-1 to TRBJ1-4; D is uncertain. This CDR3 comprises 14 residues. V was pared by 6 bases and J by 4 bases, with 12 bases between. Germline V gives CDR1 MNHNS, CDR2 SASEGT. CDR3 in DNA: TGTGCCAGCAGCGAGGACTGGCATAATGAAAAACTGTTTTTT. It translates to CASSEDWHNEKLFF.

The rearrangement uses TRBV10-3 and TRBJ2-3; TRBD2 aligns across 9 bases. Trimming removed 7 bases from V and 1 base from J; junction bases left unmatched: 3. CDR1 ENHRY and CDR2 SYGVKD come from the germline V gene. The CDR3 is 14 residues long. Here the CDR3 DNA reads TGTGCCATCAAAGCGGGAGGTCGCACAGATACGCAGTATTTT. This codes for CAIKAGGRTDTQYF.

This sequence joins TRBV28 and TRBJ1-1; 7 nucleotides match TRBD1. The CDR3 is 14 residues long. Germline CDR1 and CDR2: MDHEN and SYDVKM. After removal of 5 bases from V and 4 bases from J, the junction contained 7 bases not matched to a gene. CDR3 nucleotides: TGTGCCAGCAGTCTCCCGGGACAGATCACTGAAGCTTTCTTT. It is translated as CASSLPGQITEAFF.